The next 4 T cell receptor beta chains were all read from a single sample in a study of T cell clones after liver transplantation. Repertoires were generated with immunoSEQ multiplex PCR, while TCRdb's copy carries only in-frame clones and drops some. The sample carries tens of thousands of clones, over 65% recorded once. The input for sequencing was CD4+ T cells from blood, taken at the 22-month timepoint. All receptors derive from a human patient who received a liver transplant. Some T cells may be transferred from the graft donor.

The V and J genes are TRBV29-1 and TRBJ2-3, with TRBD2 matching over 16 bases. This CDR3 comprises 16 residues. Germline CDR1 SQVTM, CDR2 ANQGSEA. V lost 5 bases to trimming and J lost 2 bases; unmatched junction nucleotides: 4. The chain's CDR3 is CSVPGTSGRATDTQYF. CDR3 nucleotides: TGCAGCGTTCCCGGGACTAGCGGGAGGGCCACAGATACGCAGTATTTT.

This clone turned up a few times. This chain joins TRBV9 and TRBJ1-1; no definite D call. The CDR3 sequence is 16 residues long. Germline V gives CDR1 SGDLS, CDR2 YYNGEE. Trimming removed 4 bases at V and 1 base at J, with 17 bases between. The CDR3 is CASSPPLAAGNTEAFF. In nucleotides, the CDR3 is TGTGCCAGCAGCCCACCCCTGGCGGCAGGGAACACTGAAGCTTTCTTT.

The chain employs TRBV5-1 and TRBJ1-3, with D perhaps TRBD1 (5 bases). The CDR3 has 14 residues. CDR1 is SGHRS, CDR2 YFSETQ, per germline. Trimming pared 0 bases from V and 2 bases from J, leaving 6 bases between. The CDR3 DNA reads TGCGCCAGCAGCTTGGCAGGGACTGGAAACACCATATATTTT. It encodes CASSLAGTGNTIYF.

This clone came up once. J is TRBJ2-1 and V is TRBV5-1; tentative D call: TRBD2 (5 bases). Germline lookup yields CDR1 SGHRS and CDR2 YFSETQ. Trimming took 4 bases from V and 4 from J, leaving 12 bases between them. CDR3 length: 14 residues. The CDR3 here is CASSAVRGYNEQFF. The CDR3 coding sequence is TGCGCCAGCAGCGCTGTCAGAGGGTACAATGAGCAGTTCTTC. The entire variable domain, with the rest obtained from reference TRBV5-1 and TRBJ2-1, is as follows: KAGVTQTPRYLIKTRGQQVTLSCSPISGHRSVSWYQQTPGQGLQFLFEYFSETQRNKGNFPGRFSGRQFSNSRSEMNVSTLELGDSALYLCASSAVRGYNEQFFGPGTRLTVL.